Sequencing of this T cell receptor (beta chain) was carried out in a study of T cells in Graves' hyperthyroidism and ophthalmopathy. This clonotype was recorded many times. From RNA transcripts, TCR beta CDR3 regions were amplified. A set of HTBI primers served as the primers for a first-round RT-PCR of the TCR CDR3. TCRdb re-called the multiplex PCR reads with MiXCR, one entry per CDR3 protein. The profile shows fewer than 600,000 distinct CDR3 sequences, 14% of them singletons. Each 10 ml fresh peripheral blood draw supplied the PBMCs. The receptor comes from a woman aged 40 to 50 with Graves' hyperthyroidism. Sequenced sample: blood.

CDR3: CASSPRASTYTQYF. For the CDR3, the DNA is TGTGCCAGCAGCCCCCGGGCCTCCACTTATACGCAGTATTTT. V is TRBV7-9 and J is TRBJ2-3, with D unresolved. Trimming shortened V by 5 bases and J by 7 bases, and 16 bases separated the two germline ends. The CDR3 sequence is 14 residues long. CDR1 is SEHNR and CDR2 is FQNEAQ in the germline V gene (reference sequence).